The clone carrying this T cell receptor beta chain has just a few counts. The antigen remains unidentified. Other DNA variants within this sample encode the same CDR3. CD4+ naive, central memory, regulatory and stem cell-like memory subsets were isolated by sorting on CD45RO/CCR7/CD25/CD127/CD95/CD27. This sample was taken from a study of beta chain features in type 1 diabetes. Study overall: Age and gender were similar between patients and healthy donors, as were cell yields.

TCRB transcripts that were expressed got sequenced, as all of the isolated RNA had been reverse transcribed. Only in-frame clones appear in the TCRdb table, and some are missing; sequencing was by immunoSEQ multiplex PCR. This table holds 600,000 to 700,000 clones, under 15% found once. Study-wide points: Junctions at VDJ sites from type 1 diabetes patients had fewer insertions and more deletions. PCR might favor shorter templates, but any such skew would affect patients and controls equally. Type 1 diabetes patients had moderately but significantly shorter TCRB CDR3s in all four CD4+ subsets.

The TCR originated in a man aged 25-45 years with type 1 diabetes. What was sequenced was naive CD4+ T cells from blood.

Here the CDR3 DNA reads TGTGCCTGGAGTGTAGGGGAGACCCAGTACTTC. Encoded protein: CAWSVGETQYF. The J gene is TRBJ2-5, the V gene TRBV30; D gene ambiguous. V lost 0 bases and J 5 bases, leaving 4 bases between the germline ends. CDR1 is GTSNPN and CDR2 is SVGIG in the germline V gene (reference sequence). The CDR3 is 11 amino acids.